The entry that follows covers one T cell receptor beta chain sequence. Its specificity is not known. The sample belongs to a study of post-analysis software for immune sequencing data. Study information: Patients with relapsing-remitting, secondary progressive and progressive-relapsing multiple sclerosis courses were all represented.

Built from TCR beta cDNA, the libraries had unique molecular identifiers in them. It was from roughly 1.1 to 9.2 million T cells that some 460,000 cDNA molecules came. Via MiXCR, TCRdb re-called the PCR reads, giving one row per CDR3 protein. The sample shows roughly 650,000 distinct CDR3 sequences, more than 50% of them seen only once. Overall study findings and caveats: Strong same-batch co-clustering of samples appeared with F measure clustering. Five or six TRBV segments, TRBV5-6, TRBV5-1 and TRBV20-1 among them, were found more frequent in patients than controls. Controls showed significantly higher normalized Chao1 diversity than did multiple sclerosis patients.

V trimming: 4 bases; J trimming: 7 bases; junction bases outside the gene matches: 9. Germline V gene lookup returns CDR1 MNHNS and CDR2 SASEGT. CDR3 size: 14 residues. This TCR came from a girl aged 2 to 10 with multiple sclerosis. Sequenced material: blood. The chain recombines TRBV6-1 with TRBJ2-5, with 7 nucleotides matching TRBD1. The CDR3, as DNA: TGTGCCAGCAGTGCTCGGGACAGAGAAGGGACCCAGTACTTC. Translation gives CASSARDREGTQYF.